This passage covers 5 T cell receptor beta chains from one sample sequenced in a study of CD8 T cells in ankylosing spondylitis. A single record per CDR3 protein comes from TCRdb applying MiXCR to the 5' RACE reads. The profile shows 290,000 or so distinct CDR3 sequences, around 20% of them singletons. The material sequenced was blood, either unsorted or a sorted T cell fraction (not recorded which). Receptor source: a female donor with ankylosing spondylitis or in good health (not recorded which).

The rearrangement joins TRBV6-5 to TRBJ1-3; D may be TRBD1 (6 bases). V dropped 5 bases and J dropped 4 bases, with 9 bases sitting between them. Germline loops: CDR1 MNHEY, CDR2 SVGAGI. The CDR3 has 13 amino acids. The CDR3 here is CASSNTGGNTIYF. For the CDR3, the DNA is TGTGCCAGCAGTAACACAGGGGGAAACACCATATATTTT.

The chain joins TRBV2 to TRBJ1-5, with D perhaps matching TRBD1 (5 bases). CDR3 length: 15 amino acids. Trimming took 0 bases from V and 6 from J, leaving 12 bases between them. Germline CDR1 SNHLY, CDR2 FYNNEI. Here the CDR3 DNA reads TGTGCCAGCAGTGAAGCGCGGGGGTTCGGTCAGCCCCAGCATTTT. Amino acid sequence: CASSEARGFGQPQHF.

The chain carries TRBV5-6 and TRBJ1-2; 7 positions agree with TRBD1. V was clipped by 4 bases and J by 5 bases; unmatched bases: 5. Germline V gives CDR1 SGHDT, CDR2 YYEEEE. This CDR3 comprises 13 residues. Written as DNA, the CDR3 is TGTGCCAGCAGCGTGGACAGGTTGTATGGCTACACCTTC. It is translated as CASSVDRLYGYTF.

This chain connects TRBV9 to TRBJ1-1; D remains ambiguous. Germline V gene lookup returns CDR1 SGDLS and CDR2 YYNGEE. The V gene lost 3 bases and the J gene lost 4 bases, with 19 bases spanning the gap. CDR3 size: 16 residues. CDR3 sequence reads: CASSARPGPHVTEAFF. Written as DNA, the CDR3 is TGTGCCAGCAGCGCGCGACCCGGACCTCATGTCACTGAAGCTTTCTTT.

About this clonotype: A much larger clone sits a single nucleotide away, making a read error possible. The genes are TRBV24-1 and TRBJ2-1; 9 bases are a match to TRBD2. The germline V gene has CDR1 KGHDR and CDR2 SFDVKD. The CDR3 sequence is 16 residues long. CDR3 in amino acids: CASSDFSSGSYNEQFF. CDR3 nucleotide sequence: TGTGCCTCCAGTGATTTTAGTAGCGGGAGTTACAATGAGCAGTTCTTC.